The rows below give T cell receptor beta chains drawn from one sample of a study of cytomegalovirus exposure and HLA in healthy donors. Profiled with immunoSEQ multiplex PCR; TCRdb holds only in-frame clones, not every one. The sample lists some 70,000 clones; about 60% were seen once. Input material: PBMCs. Source of these receptors: a woman in her forties or fifties in good health and CMV-seronegative. The CDR3 runs from the conserved cysteine through the conserved F or W. The D gene is left open where the match is weak. Clone size, where shown, is once, few, many, or a class for clones that have expanded.

j_call d_call v_call clone_size cdr3_nt cdr3_aa
TRBJ1-5 NA TRBV15 NA TGTGCCACCAGCAGGGAGGGGAATCAGCCCCAGCATTTT CATSREGNQPQHF
TRBJ2-1 TRBD2 TRBV9 NA TGTGCCAGCAGCCTTCTAATGACTAGCGGGTCCTACAATGAGCAGTTCTTC CASSLLMTSGSYNEQFF
TRBJ2-6 NA TRBV15 NA TGTGCCACCAGCAGAGATGGGGCGGGAGGGGCCAACGTCCTGACTTTC CATSRDGAGGANVLTF
TRBJ2-7 TRBD2 TRBV5-6 NA TGTGCCAGCAGCTTCGGCGGGAGGGCCTCCTACGAGCAGTACTTC CASSFGGRASYEQYF
TRBJ2-7 NA TRBV5-1 NA TGCGCCAGCAGCTTGGTCGGAGGGGTCGAGCAGTACTTC CASSLVGGVEQYF
TRBJ2-7 NA TRBV13 NA TGTGCCAGCAGCTTGGGCGGGAAGGGCTCCTACGAGCAGTACTTC CASSLGGKGSYEQYF
TRBJ2-5 TRBD1 TRBV5-1 NA TGCGCCAGCAGCGCCGCCGGGACAGGAGAAGAGACCCAGTACTTC CASSAAGTGEETQYF
TRBJ1-2 TRBD1 TRBV6-5 NA TGTGCCAGCAGTTACCGGACAGGAGGGGACTATGGCTACACCTTC CASSYRTGGDYGYTF
TRBJ1-6 TRBD1 TRBV7-3 NA TGTGCCAGCAGCTCGATGCAGGGGGCAAATTCACCCCTCCACTTT CASSSMQGANSPLHF
TRBJ2-1 NA TRBV7-8 NA TGTGCCAGCAGCCCAACTGACAGATTCAATGAGCAGTTCTTC CASSPTDRFNEQFF
TRBJ1-2 NA TRBV7-9 NA TGTGCCAGCAGCTTAGCGCAGACAACCGACTTC CASSLAQTTDF
TRBJ2-5 TRBD1 TRBV7-2 NA TGTGCCAGCAGCTTAGGAATCTGGACAGGGGGCCAAGAGACCCAGTACTTC CASSLGIWTGGQETQYF
TRBJ1-1 TRBD1 TRBV5-4 NA TGTGCCAGCAGCAACCCGGACAGGGTAGGGACTGAAGCTTTCTTT CASSNPDRVGTEAFF
TRBJ2-3 NA TRBV5-1 NA TGCGCCAGCAGCTTGGCGGGCACAGATACGCAGTATTTT CASSLAGTDTQYF
TRBJ1-3 NA TRBV30 NA TGTGCCTGGAGCCTTATTGGAAACACCATATATTTT CAWSLIGNTIYF
TRBJ2-1 NA TRBV5-4 NA TGTGCCAGCAGCTACGGACTGGACAATGAGCAGTTCTTC CASSYGLDNEQFF
TRBJ2-7 NA TRBV28 few TGTGCCAGCAGGCGGGACAGCTACGAGCAGTACTTC CASRRDSYEQYF
TRBJ1-1 TRBD1 TRBV6-5 once TGTGCCAGCGGGGGGACAGTGAACACTGAAGCTTTCTTT CASGGTVNTEAFF
TRBJ1-1 NA TRBV10-1 NA TGCGCCAGCAGTGATTCAGTTAACACTGAAGCTTTCTTT CASSDSVNTEAFF
TRBJ1-3 TRBD1 TRBV30 NA TGTGCCTGGAGTGTAGGGGGCAGAAACACCATATATTTT CAWSVGGRNTIYF
TRBJ2-2 TRBD2 TRBV7-8 NA TGTGCCAGCAGCCCCAATGCGGGAGGGAACACCGGGGAGCTGTTTTTT CASSPNAGGNTGELFF
TRBJ2-5 TRBD1 TRBV5-1 NA TGCGCCAGCAGCTTTTCGCAGGGGGCAGGAGAGACCCAGTACTTC CASSFSQGAGETQYF
TRBJ1-2 NA TRBV4-1 NA TGCGCCAGCAGCCAAAGGGGAGGGGATGGCTATGGCTACACCTTC CASSQRGGDGYGYTF
TRBJ2-7 TRBD2 TRBV7-6 NA TGTGCCAGCAGCTGGGCGGGAGAGGGCTACGAGCAGTACTTC CASSWAGEGYEQYF
TRBJ1-4 NA TRBV15 NA TGTGCCACCAGCACAGGGGCTAATGAAGGAAAACTGTTTTTT CATSTGANEGKLFF
TRBJ2-1 NA TRBV5-1 NA TGCGCCAGCAGCGCTAACCCCGGGGGTAGTGAGCAGTTCTTC CASSANPGGSEQFF
TRBJ2-7 NA TRBV21-1 NA TGTGCCAGCAGCGGGACTAGCGGATACGAGCAGTACTTC CASSGTSGYEQYF
TRBJ2-2 NA TRBV5-1 NA TGCGCCAGCAGCTTGGCAGATCTCGGGACCGGGGAGCTGTTTTTT CASSLADLGTGELFF